This T cell receptor beta chain was identified in a study of T cell responses to AZD1222 COVID-19 vaccine (TCRdb year 2021). Regarding the research as a whole: Because spike-specific TCR depth and breadth did not differ between the two schedules, AZD1222 recipients who got a second dose at roughly 4 weeks were pooled with those who got a second dose at roughly 12 weeks. TCR sequencing was performed for some 250 trial participants, of whom 200 to 220 were given two doses of AZD1222 and around 25 were given two doses of MenACWY control vaccine. Enrollment into the trials was organized by age into subgroups of 18-55, 56-69 and 70-plus years, and those subgroups contained about 160, 30 and 59 TCR-sequenced participants, respectively.

Summary of the overall study and its limitations: Vaccine-associated CD4 TCRs spanned the whole spike protein, with dominant responses in regions 160-218 and 743-854. After two AZD1222 doses, spike-specific TCR breadth and depth were significantly higher than at day 0 and than in MenACWY recipients. Participants were mostly white British and included more females than males, and it was suggested by the authors that clonal diversity may have been underestimated. In the small 56-69-year group, the increase in depth fell short of significance, most likely because of low power. Reportedly, close to half of the unique spike-specific TCRs recognized epitopes lying outside the regions that are mutated in the B.1.351 and B.1.1.7 variants. No day 14 peak-response samples were available, so repertoires were characterized only after the peak T cell response. Only five or six AZD1222 recipients were SARS-CoV-2 seropositive at baseline, limiting conclusions about previously exposed vaccinees.

The CDR3 regions of human TCRbeta chains were analyzed by immunosequencing. Concerning the study's data processing: Repertoire TCRs were checked for matches against a reference library of SARS-CoV-2-specific TCRs that had been generated using the MIRA antigen-specificity platform. Breadth meant the fraction of unique TCRs that were SARS-CoV-2-associated, whereas depth meant the fraction of total T cells that were SARS-CoV-2-associated. Using the MIRA data, each spike-specific TCR was mapped to the spike region that the TCR reacts to and placed in a CD4 or CD8 class. Log10-transformed breadth and depth values were compared by one-way ANOVA with Sidak's multiple comparisons tests. TCRdb provides this immuneACCESS table in a form limited to in-frame rearrangements. Some clones are lacking; in checked studies, under half of them reflect an unresolved V gene, and why the rest are absent is not known. V and J calls and clone size are given by that table; D and trimming were obtained from the DNA. The sample table lists some 150,000 clones, more than 90% of them with a count of one. The ten largest clones add up to 4% to 5.5% of the sample.

For this clone: There is no known antigen for this receptor. The input lacks base qualities; no much larger clone sits a single base away.

Trimming accounts for 6 bases at V and 4 bases at J, while the number of junction bases matched to no gene is 5. According to the germline V gene, CDR1 reads MDHEN and CDR2 reads SYDVKM. The CDR3 runs 14 residues from the cysteine to the phenylalanine. Of all the DNA, just the CDR3 is kept, 42 bases in frame from base 1. The sample's time point label is to be understood as: baseline before first vaccination. Vaccinee samples were obtained from the UK trials COV001 and COV002, which included a single-blind randomized controlled phase 2/3 trial of AZD1222 (ChAdOx1 nCoV-19) in healthy adults. For TCRbeta chain sequencing, PBMC samples were collected from trial participants at day 0 and at day 28 after the second dose.

Sequences were derived from peripheral blood, sampled on day 0 of AZD1222 vaccination. The chain was built from TRBV28 and TRBJ1-5; 8 bases in the junction line up with TRBD1. The TCR comes from an adult in good health. The CDR3 amino acid sequence is: CASRDRDENQPQHF. Read as DNA, the sequence is TGTGCCAGCAGGGACAGGGATGAAAATCAGCCCCAGCATTTT.